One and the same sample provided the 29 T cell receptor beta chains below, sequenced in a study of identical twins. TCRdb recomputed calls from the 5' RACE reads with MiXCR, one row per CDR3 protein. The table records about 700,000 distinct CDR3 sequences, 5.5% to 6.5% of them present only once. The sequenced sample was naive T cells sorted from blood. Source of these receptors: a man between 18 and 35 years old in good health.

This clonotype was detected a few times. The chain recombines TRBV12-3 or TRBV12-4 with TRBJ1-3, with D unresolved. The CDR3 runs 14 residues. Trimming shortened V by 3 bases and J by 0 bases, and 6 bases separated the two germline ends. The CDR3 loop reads CASSFGLSGNTIYF. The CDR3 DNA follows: TGTGCCAGCAGTTTTGGGCTCTCTGGAAACACCATATATTTT.

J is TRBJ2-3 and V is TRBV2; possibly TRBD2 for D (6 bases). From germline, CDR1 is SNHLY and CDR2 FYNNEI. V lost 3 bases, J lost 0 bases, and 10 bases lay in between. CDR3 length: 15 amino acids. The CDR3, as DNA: TGTGCCAGCAGTGAGGGGAGGCAGAGCACAGATACGCAGTATTTT. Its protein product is CASSEGRQSTDTQYF.

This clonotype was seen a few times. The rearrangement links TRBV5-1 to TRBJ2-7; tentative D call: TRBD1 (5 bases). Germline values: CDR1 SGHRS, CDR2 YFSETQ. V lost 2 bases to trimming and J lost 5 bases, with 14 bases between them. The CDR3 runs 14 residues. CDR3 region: CASSFGDSHNEQYF. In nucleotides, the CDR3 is TGCGCCAGCAGCTTTGGAGACAGCCATAACGAGCAGTACTTC.

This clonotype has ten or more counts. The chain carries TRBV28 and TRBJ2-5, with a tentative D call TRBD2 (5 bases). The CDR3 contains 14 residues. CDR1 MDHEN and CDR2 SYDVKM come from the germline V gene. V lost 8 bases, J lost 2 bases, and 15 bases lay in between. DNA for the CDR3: TGTGCCAGCCGACCATGGGAGTCGCAAGAGACCCAGTACTTC. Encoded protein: CASRPWESQETQYF.

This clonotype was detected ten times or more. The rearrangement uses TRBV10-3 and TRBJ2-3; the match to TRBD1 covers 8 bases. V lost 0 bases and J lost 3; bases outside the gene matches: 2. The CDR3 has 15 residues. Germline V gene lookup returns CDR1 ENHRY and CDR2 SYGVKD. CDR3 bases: TGTGCCATCAGTGAGTCGACAGGGGTGACAGATACGCAGTATTTT. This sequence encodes CAISESTGVTDTQYF.

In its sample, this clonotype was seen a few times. CDR3 bases: TGTGCCAGCAGTAATGGACAGGGGCAGTACTTC. The encoded protein is CASSNGQGQYF. The chain carries TRBV6-5 and TRBJ2-7; 8 bases map to TRBD1. This CDR3 is built from 11 residues. V shed 5 bases, J shed 9 bases, and the junction held 3 bases outside the gene matches. Per germline, CDR1 MNHEY and CDR2 SVGAGI.

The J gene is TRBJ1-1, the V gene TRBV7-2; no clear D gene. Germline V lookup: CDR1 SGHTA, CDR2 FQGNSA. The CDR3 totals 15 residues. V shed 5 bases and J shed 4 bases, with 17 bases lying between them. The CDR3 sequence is CASSQALSIFTEAFF. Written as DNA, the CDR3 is TGTGCCAGCAGCCAGGCCCTCAGCATATTCACTGAAGCTTTCTTT.

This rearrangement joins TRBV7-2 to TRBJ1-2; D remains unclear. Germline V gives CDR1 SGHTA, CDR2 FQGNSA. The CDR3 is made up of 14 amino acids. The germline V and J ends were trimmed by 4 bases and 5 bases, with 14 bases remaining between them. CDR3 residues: CASSSSGWDYGYTF. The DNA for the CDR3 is TGTGCCAGCAGCTCATCCGGGTGGGATTATGGCTACACCTTC.

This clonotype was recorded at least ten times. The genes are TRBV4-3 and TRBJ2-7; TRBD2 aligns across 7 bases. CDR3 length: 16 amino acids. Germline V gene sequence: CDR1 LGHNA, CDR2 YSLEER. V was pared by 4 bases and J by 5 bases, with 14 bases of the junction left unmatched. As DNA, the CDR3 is TGCGCCAGCAGCCGGGAGGGGACTACTGGCTTCAACGAGCAGTACTTC. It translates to CASSREGTTGFNEQYF.

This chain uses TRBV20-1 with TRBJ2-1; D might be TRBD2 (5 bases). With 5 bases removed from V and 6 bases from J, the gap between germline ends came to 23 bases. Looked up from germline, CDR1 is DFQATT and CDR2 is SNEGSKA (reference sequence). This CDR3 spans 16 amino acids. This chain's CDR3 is CSASPPDIARSNEQFF. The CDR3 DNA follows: TGCAGTGCTTCCCCTCCAGACATAGCGAGGTCCAATGAGCAGTTCTTC.

The DNA of the CDR3 is TGTGCCACCAGCAGGCGGGACGCCTCCTACGAGCAGTACTTC. Its protein is CATSRRDASYEQYF. V usage is TRBV15 and J usage is TRBJ2-7, with D possibly matching TRBD2 (6 bases). Trimming shortened V by 3 bases and J by 0 bases, and 9 bases separated the two germline ends. Germline CDR1 and CDR2: LNHNV and YYDKDF (reference sequence). This CDR3 region has 14 residues.

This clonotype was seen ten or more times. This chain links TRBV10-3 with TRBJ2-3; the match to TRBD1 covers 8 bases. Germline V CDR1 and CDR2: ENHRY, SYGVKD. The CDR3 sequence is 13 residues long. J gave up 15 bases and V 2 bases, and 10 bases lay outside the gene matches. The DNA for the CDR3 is TGTGCCATCAGTGAGGAGGAGGGACAGGCGGAATATTTT. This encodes CAISEEEGQAEYF.

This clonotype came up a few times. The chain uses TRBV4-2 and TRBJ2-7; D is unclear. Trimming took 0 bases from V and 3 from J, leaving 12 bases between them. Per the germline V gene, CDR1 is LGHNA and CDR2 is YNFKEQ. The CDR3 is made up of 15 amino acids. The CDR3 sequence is CASSQEGWGDYEQYF. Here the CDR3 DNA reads TGTGCCAGCAGCCAAGAAGGGTGGGGTGACTACGAGCAGTACTTC.

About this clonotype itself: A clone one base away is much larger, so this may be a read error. CDR3 loop: CATSRGKWNEKLFF. As DNA, the CDR3 is TGTGCCACCAGCCGAGGGAAGTGGAATGAAAAACTGTTTTTT. The chain is built from TRBV15 and TRBJ1-4; D not certain. Germline CDR1 is LNHNV and CDR2 is YYDKDF (reference sequence). The CDR3 covers 14 residues. Between the trimmed V and J ends, which lost 5 bases and 5 bases, there was a span of 12 bases.

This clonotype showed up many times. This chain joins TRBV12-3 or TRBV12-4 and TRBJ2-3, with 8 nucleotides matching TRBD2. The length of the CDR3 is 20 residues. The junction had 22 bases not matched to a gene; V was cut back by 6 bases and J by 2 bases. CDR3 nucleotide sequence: TGTGCCAGCAGCCCCCCCCCCAGCGGGGGCATTATCCAAAACACAGATACGCAGTATTTT. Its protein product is CASSPPPSGGIIQNTDTQYF.

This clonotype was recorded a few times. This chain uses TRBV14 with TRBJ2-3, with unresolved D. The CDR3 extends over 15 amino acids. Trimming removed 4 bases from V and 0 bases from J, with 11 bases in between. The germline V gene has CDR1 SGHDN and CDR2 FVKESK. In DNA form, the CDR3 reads TGTGCCAGCAGCCGGCAGGCAGGAAGCACAGATACGCAGTATTTT. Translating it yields CASSRQAGSTDTQYF. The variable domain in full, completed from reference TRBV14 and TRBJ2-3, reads EAGVTQFPSHSVIEKGQTVTLRCDPISGHDNLYWYRRVMGKEIKFLLHFVKESKQDESGMPNNRFLAERTGGTYSTLKVQPAELEDSGVYFCASSRQAGSTDTQYFGPGTRLTVL.

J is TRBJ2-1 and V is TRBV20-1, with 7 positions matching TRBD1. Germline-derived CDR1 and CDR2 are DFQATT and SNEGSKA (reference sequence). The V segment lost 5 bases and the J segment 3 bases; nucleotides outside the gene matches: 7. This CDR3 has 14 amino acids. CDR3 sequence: CSASNRGNYNEQFF. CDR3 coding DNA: TGCAGTGCTTCGAACAGGGGAAACTACAATGAGCAGTTCTTC.

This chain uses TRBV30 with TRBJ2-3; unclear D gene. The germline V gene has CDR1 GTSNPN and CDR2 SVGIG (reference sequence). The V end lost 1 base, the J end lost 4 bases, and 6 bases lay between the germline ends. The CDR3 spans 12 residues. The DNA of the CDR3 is TGTGCCTGGAGTGGCGGCCCAGATACGCAGTATTTT. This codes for CAWSGGPDTQYF.

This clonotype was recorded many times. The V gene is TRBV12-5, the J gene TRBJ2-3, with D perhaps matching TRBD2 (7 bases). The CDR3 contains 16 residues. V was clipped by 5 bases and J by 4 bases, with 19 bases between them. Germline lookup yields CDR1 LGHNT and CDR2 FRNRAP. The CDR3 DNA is TGTGCTAGTGGTATTTGGGGGGGCGCAGCATCAGATACGCAGTATTTT. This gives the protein CASGIWGGAASDTQYF.

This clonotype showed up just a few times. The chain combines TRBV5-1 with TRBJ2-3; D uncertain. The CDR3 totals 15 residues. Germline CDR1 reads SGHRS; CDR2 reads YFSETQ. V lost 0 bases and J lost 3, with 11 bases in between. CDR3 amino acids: CASSLDGYGTDTQYF. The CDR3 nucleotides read TGCGCCAGCAGCTTGGACGGGTACGGGACAGATACGCAGTATTTT.

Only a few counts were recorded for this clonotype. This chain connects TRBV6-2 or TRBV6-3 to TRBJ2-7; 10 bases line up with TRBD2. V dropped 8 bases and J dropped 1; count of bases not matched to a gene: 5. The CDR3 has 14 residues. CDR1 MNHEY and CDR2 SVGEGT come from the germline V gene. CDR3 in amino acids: CASGTSVMSYEQYF. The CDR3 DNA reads TGTGCCAGCGGGACTAGCGTTATGTCCTACGAGCAGTACTTC.

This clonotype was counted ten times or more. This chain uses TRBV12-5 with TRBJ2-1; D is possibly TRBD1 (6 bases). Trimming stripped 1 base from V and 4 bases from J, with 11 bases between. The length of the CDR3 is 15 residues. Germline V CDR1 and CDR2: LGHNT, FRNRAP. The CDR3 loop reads CASGLAGTGYNEQFF. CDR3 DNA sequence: TGTGCTAGTGGTTTGGCCGGTACAGGGTACAATGAGCAGTTCTTC.

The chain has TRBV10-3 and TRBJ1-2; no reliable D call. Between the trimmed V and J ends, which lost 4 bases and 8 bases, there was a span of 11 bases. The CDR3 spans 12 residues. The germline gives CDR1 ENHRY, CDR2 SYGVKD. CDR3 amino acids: CAISGTDLGYTF. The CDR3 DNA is TGTGCCATCAGTGGGACGGACCTCGGCTACACCTTC.

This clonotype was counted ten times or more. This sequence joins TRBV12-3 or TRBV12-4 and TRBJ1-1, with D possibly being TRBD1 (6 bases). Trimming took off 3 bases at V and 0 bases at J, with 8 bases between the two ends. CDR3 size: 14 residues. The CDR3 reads CASSFQGLNTEAFF. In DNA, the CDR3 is TGTGCCAGCAGTTTCCAGGGGTTGAACACTGAAGCTTTCTTT.

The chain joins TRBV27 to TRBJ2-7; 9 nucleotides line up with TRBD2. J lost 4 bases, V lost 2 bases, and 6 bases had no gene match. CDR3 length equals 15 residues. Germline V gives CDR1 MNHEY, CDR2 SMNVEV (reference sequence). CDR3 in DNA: TGTGCCAGCAGTTTAGTTAGCGGGAGAGGGTACGAGCAGTACTTC. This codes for CASSLVSGRGYEQYF.

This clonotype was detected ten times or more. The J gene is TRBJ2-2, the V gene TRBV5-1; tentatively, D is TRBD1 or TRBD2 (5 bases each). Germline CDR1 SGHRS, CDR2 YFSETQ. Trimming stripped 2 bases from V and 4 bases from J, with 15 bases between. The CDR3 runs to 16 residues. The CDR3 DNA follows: TGCGCCAGCAGCTTATTAGGACAAGAGGGCACCGGGGAGCTGTTTTTT. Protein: CASSLLGQEGTGELFF.

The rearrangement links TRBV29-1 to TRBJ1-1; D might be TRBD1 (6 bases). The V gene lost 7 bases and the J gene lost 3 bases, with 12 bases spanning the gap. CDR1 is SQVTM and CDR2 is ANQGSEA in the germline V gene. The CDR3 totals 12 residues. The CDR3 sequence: CSALGGYTEAFF. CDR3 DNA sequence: TGCAGCGCCCTGGGGGGCTACACTGAAGCTTTCTTT.

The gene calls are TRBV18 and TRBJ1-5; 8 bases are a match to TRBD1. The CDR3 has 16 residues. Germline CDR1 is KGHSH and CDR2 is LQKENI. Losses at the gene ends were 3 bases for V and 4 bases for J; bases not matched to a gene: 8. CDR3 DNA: TGTGCCAGCTCACCTTCCGGACAGGGAATTAATCAGCCCCAGCATTTT. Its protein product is CASSPSGQGINQPQHF.

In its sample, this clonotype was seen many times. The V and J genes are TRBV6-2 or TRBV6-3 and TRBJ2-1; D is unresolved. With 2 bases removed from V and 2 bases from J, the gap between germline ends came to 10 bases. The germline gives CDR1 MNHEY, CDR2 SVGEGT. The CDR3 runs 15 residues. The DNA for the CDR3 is TGTGCCAGCAGTTACGTGTTGGCAACCTACAATGAGCAGTTCTTC. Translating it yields CASSYVLATYNEQFF.